This T cell receptor beta chain was captured by sequencing in a study of T cell changes during pregnancy in multiple sclerosis. Germline CDR1 reads LNHDA; CDR2 reads SQIVND (reference sequence). Trimming took off 5 bases at V and 13 bases at J, with 18 bases between the two ends. The CDR3 runs 13 residues. Using immunoSEQ multiplex PCR, the repertoire was profiled, and TCRdb retains in-frame clones only, with some absent. The sample includes about 53,000 clones, 92% seen only once; the top ten take around 0.49%. The J gene is TRBJ2-1, the V gene TRBV19, with D perhaps matching TRBD2 (7 bases). The material sequenced was CD4+ T cells from peripheral blood mononuclear cells, taken in the third trimester of pregnancy. The receptor was isolated from a female donor with multiple sclerosis, enrolled in a pregnancy study. As DNA, the CDR3 is TGTGCCAGTAGTCCCGATCAGGGGAGGGTACAGTTCTTC. Translating it yields CASSPDQGRVQFF.